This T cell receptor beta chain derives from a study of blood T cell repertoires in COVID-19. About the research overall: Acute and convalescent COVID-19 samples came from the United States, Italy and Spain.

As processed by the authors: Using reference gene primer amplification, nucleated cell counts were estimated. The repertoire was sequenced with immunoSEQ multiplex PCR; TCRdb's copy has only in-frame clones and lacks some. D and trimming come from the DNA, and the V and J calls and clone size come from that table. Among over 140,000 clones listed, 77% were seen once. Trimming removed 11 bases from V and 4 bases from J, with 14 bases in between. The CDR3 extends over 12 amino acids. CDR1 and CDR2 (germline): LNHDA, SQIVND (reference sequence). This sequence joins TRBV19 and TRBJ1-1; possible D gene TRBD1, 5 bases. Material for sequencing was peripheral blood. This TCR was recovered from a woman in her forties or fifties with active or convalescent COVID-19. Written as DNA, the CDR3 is TGTGCCTCCTTACGGGGGGGCACTGAAGCTTTCTTT. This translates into CASLRGGTEAFF.